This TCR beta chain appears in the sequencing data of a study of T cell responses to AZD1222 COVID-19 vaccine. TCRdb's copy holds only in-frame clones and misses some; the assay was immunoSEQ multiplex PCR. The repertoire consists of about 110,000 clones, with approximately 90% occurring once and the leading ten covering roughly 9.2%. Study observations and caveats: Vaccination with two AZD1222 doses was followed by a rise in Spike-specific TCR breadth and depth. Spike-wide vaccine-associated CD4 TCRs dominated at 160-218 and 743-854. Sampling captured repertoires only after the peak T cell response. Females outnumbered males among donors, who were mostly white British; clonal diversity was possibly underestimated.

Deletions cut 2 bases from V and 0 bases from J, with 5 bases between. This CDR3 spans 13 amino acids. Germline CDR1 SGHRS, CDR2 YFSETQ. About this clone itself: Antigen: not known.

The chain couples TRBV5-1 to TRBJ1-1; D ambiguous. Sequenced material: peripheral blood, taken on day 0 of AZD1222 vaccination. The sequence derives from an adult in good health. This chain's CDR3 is CASSLTLNTEAFF. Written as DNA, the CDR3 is TGCGCCAGCAGCTTAACGCTGAACACTGAAGCTTTCTTT.